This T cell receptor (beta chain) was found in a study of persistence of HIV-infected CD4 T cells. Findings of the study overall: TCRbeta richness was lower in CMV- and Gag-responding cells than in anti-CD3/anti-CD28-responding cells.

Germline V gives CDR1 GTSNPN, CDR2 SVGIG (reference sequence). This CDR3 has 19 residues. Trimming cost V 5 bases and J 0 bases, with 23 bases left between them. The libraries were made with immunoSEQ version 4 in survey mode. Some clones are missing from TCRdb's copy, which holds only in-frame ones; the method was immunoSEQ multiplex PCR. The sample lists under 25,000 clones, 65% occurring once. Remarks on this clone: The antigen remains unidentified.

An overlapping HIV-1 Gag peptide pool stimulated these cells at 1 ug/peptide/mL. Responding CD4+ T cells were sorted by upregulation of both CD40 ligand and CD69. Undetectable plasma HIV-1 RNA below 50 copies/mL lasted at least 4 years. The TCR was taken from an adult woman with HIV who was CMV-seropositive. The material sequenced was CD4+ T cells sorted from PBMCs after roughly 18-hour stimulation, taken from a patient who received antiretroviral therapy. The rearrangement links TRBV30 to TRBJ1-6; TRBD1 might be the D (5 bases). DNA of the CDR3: TGTGCCTGGGAAGTCGGTGGGGGGGGGAGAAGCTCCTATAATTCACCCCTCCACTTT. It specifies CAWEVGGGGRSSYNSPLHF.